This entry lists 30 T cell receptor beta chains sequenced from one sample in a study of early T cells in non-severe SARS-CoV-2 infection. TCRdb analysed the 5' RACE reads with MiXCR anew, one entry per CDR3 protein. This sample yields approximately 26,000 distinct CDR3 sequences, of which 4.5% to 5.5% are seen a single time; over 2.5% belongs to the top ten. Material: whole blood. The receptors shown here come from an adult who was a healthcare worker with PCR-confirmed SARS-CoV-2 infection or an uninfected control (not recorded which).

This clonotype was observed at least ten times. Being one base from a much bigger clone, this may be a read error. The rearrangement joins TRBV7-6 to TRBJ2-1; 9 nucleotides line up with TRBD2. Germline V gene lookup returns CDR1 SGHVS and CDR2 FNYEAQ. The CDR3 contains 13 residues. V shed 6 bases and J 7 bases; nucleotides not matched to a gene: 4. The CDR3 DNA follows: TGTGCCAGCAGAGCGGGGGGTGAAAATGAGCAGTTCTTC. Translation gives CASRAGGENEQFF. Full variable domain (missing parts from reference TRBV7-6 and TRBJ2-1): GAGVSQSPRYKVTKRGQDVALRCDPISGHVSLYWYRQALGQGPEFLTYFNYEAQQDKSGLPNDRFSAERPEGSISTLTIQRTEQRDSAMYRCASRAGGENEQFFGPGTRLTVL.

The chain couples TRBV7-9 to TRBJ2-7; the match to TRBD2 covers 8 bases. Germline V CDR1 and CDR2: SEHNR, FQNEAQ (reference sequence). The length of the CDR3 is 14 residues. With V trimmed by 5 bases and J by 0 bases, 3 bases remained unmatched. CDR3 sequence (DNA): TGTGCCAGCAGCCCCAGCGGGAGCTCCTACGAGCAGTACTTC. This encodes CASSPSGSSYEQYF.

The chain is built from TRBV11-2 and TRBJ1-2; D gene ambiguous. The V end was cut by 6 bases, the J end by 4 bases, with 9 bases between. The CDR3 has 12 amino acids. Germline CDR1 SGHAT, CDR2 FQNNGV. CDR3 protein: CASSRQIYGYTF. CDR3 DNA sequence: TGTGCCAGCAGTCGGCAGATCTATGGCTACACCTTC.

The gene calls are TRBV11-3 and TRBJ2-2; the D gene is possibly TRBD1 (6 bases). V dropped 4 bases and J dropped 2 bases, with 8 bases sitting between them. In germline, CDR1 is SGHNT, CDR2 YENEEA. The CDR3 is made up of 14 amino acids. The CDR3 region is CASSWTENTGELFF. CDR3 coding DNA: TGTGCCAGCAGCTGGACAGAAAACACCGGGGAGCTGTTTTTT.

This clonotype was found many times. The chain links TRBV25-1 to TRBJ1-1, with 10 bases lining up with TRBD1. Trimming cost V 4 bases and J 7 bases; bases outside gene matches: 6. There are 14 residues in the CDR3. The germline gives CDR1 MGHDK, CDR2 SYGVNS. CDR3 sequence: CASSGQGAPGEAFF. Here the CDR3 DNA reads TGTGCCAGCAGTGGACAGGGGGCGCCGGGTGAAGCTTTCTTT. Supplemented by reference TRBV25-1 and TRBJ1-1, the full variable domain reads EADIYQTPRYLVIGTGKKITLECSQTMGHDKMYWYQQDPGMELHLIHYSYGVNSTEKGDLSSESTVSRIRTEHFPLTLESARPSHTSQYLCASSGQGAPGEAFFGQGTRLTVV.

This clonotype has a count of ten or more. The chain recombines TRBV7-6 with TRBJ1-5; D uncertain. The CDR3 runs to 17 residues. CDR1 is SGHVS, CDR2 FNYEAQ, per germline. V was trimmed by 1 base and J by 2 bases, leaving 15 bases between them. CDR3 in amino acids: CASSLGEGSGGNQPQHF. DNA for the CDR3: TGTGCCAGCAGCTTAGGGGAGGGATCGGGAGGCAATCAGCCCCAGCATTTT.

This clonotype was counted a few times. V usage is TRBV5-1 and J usage is TRBJ2-3; possible D gene TRBD2, 6 bases. Trimming left V 4 bases short and J 6 bases short, with 21 bases between. Germline V CDR1 and CDR2: SGHRS, YFSETQ. The CDR3 runs 16 residues. The CDR3 DNA is TGCGCCAGCAGCGCTTCCCCCGGGACTCGAGGGGATACGCAGTATTTT. This translates into CASSASPGTRGDTQYF.

This clonotype was detected ten times or more. The chain has TRBV19 and TRBJ1-5, with TRBD1 as a possible D gene (6 bases). Trimming took off 3 bases at V and 5 bases at J, with 11 bases between the two ends. Germline loops: CDR1 LNHDA, CDR2 SQIVND (reference sequence). CDR3 length: 14 residues. CDR3 sequence reads: CASSMGQGYQPQHF. The CDR3 coding sequence is TGTGCCAGTAGTATGGGCCAGGGGTATCAGCCCCAGCATTTT.

This clonotype was seen many times. One junction end does not reproduce the germline sequence, and a read error may be involved. This chain joins TRBV7-7 and TRBJ2-3, with D possibly being TRBD1 or TRBD2 (5 bases each). Germline V CDR1 and CDR2: SSHAT, FNYEAQ (reference sequence). This CDR3 spans 14 amino acids. The CDR3 nucleotides are TGTGCTAGCAGCCTCCGGGACCACACAGATACGCAGTATTTT. Translation: CASSLRDHTDTQYF.

V usage is TRBV20-1 and J usage is TRBJ2-5, with D possibly TRBD1 on 6 matching bases. The CDR3 runs 11 residues. The germline gives CDR1 DFQATT, CDR2 SNEGSKA (reference sequence). V lost 8 bases, J lost 5 bases, and 12 bases lay in between. DNA for the CDR3: TGCAGTAACAGGGCAACCGAGACCCAGTACTTC. Translation: CSNRATETQYF.

This clonotype has only a few counts. The chain has TRBV12-3 or TRBV12-4 and TRBJ1-2; D ambiguous. The CDR3 extends over 14 amino acids. Deletions cut 5 bases from V and 6 bases from J, with 16 bases between. CDR3 loop: CASSPTALRDGYTF. The CDR3 nucleotides read TGTGCCAGCAGTCCTACGGCATTGAGAGATGGCTACACCTTC.

The rearrangement links TRBV15 to TRBJ2-6; a weak D match, TRBD2 (5 bases). The CDR3 sequence is 12 residues long. From germline, CDR1 is LNHNV and CDR2 YYDKDF (reference sequence). Trimming pared 3 bases from V and 12 bases from J, leaving 9 bases between. For the CDR3, the DNA is TGTGCCACCAGCAGCTTCCGGGGCGTCCTGACTTTC. It is translated as CATSSFRGVLTF.

This clonotype was detected ten times or more. This chain uses TRBV6-1 with TRBJ1-3, with 8 bases lining up with TRBD1. The CDR3 extends over 18 amino acids. Germline-derived CDR1 and CDR2 are MNHNS and SASEGT. The V and J ends lost 6 bases and 0 bases, in that order; junction bases with no gene match: 13. CDR3 coding DNA: TGTGCCAGCAGGGGGTTGGACAGGGCTTCAAACTCTGGAAACACCATATATTTT. This translates into CASRGLDRASNSGNTIYF.

The table lists this clonotype with many counts. This chain uses TRBV10-1 with TRBJ2-7, with TRBD1 as a possible D gene (5 bases). Germline loops: CDR1 WNHNN, CDR2 SYGVQD (reference sequence). Trimming took 0 bases from V and 5 from J, leaving 14 bases between them. The CDR3 contains 15 residues. The CDR3 region is CASSESHTKGDEQYF. The CDR3 DNA reads TGCGCCAGCAGTGAGTCCCACACAAAAGGGGACGAGCAGTACTTC.

This clonotype came up a few times. In DNA, the CDR3 is TGTGCCAGCGGGACAGGGGTTGAAAACATTCAGTACTTC. Residues: CASGTGVENIQYF. The V gene is TRBV2, the J gene TRBJ2-4; 10 bases are a match to TRBD1. The germline V gene encodes CDR1 SNHLY and CDR2 FYNNEI. The CDR3 is 13 residues long. Germline trimming cut 8 bases from V and 5 bases from J; bases unmatched to any gene: 3. Full variable domain (remainder filled in from reference TRBV2 and TRBJ2-4): EPEVTQTPSHQVTQMGQEVILRCVPISNHLYFYWYRQILGQKVEFLVSFYNNEISEKSEIFDDQFSVERPDGSNFTLKIRSTKLEDSAMYFCASGTGVENIQYFGAGTRLSVL.

This clonotype came up many times. The V and J genes are TRBV11-2 and TRBJ2-5; 10 positions match TRBD2. The CDR3 extends over 14 amino acids. The germline V gene encodes CDR1 SGHAT and CDR2 FQNNGV. The ends lost 3 bases at V and 5 bases at J; junction bases unmatched: 3. In nucleotides, the CDR3 is TGTGCCAGCAGCTTCAGCGGGGGGGATGAGACCCAGTACTTC. It translates to CASSFSGGDETQYF.

The table lists this clonotype with a few counts. V gene TRBV19 combines with J gene TRBJ1-1; TRBD1 agrees at 8 bases. The CDR3 covers 15 residues. Germline CDR1 LNHDA, CDR2 SQIVND (reference sequence). V trimming: 5 bases; J trimming: 2 bases; junction bases outside the gene matches: 7. DNA of the CDR3: TGTGCCAGTAGTTTGGGTACAGGGGGTAACACTGAAGCTTTCTTT. As protein: CASSLGTGGNTEAFF.

By share, this clonotype counts as medium-sized (0.01 to 0.1%). The rearrangement joins TRBV12-3 or TRBV12-4 to TRBJ1-2; D possibly corresponds to TRBD1 (6 bases). Trimming left V 10 bases short and J 5 bases short, with 20 bases between. This CDR3 comprises 14 residues. CDR3 in DNA: TGTGCCACTAGTTCCCAGGGGCTGGGGTATGGCTACACCTTC. Translation: CATSSQGLGYGYTF.

This clonotype was picked up many times. The rearrangement links TRBV24-1 to TRBJ2-7; no firm D call. The germline V gene encodes CDR1 KGHDR and CDR2 SFDVKD. The V and J ends lost 7 bases and 0 bases respectively, with 9 bases between them. The CDR3 extends over 13 amino acids. CDR3 residues: CATRAGASYEQYF. In DNA, the CDR3 is TGTGCCACCAGGGCAGGAGCCTCCTACGAGCAGTACTTC.

V gene TRBV5-4 combines with J gene TRBJ1-5, with TRBD1 matching 7 bases. The CDR3 sequence is 16 residues long. V shed 2 bases, J shed 5 bases, and the junction held 10 bases outside the gene matches. Germline V lookup: CDR1 SGHNT, CDR2 YYREEE (reference sequence). Here the CDR3 reads CASSLRERDRYQPQHF. As DNA, the CDR3 is TGTGCCAGCAGCTTACGCGAACGGGACAGATATCAGCCCCAGCATTTT.

This chain uses TRBV28 with TRBJ2-7, with D tentatively TRBD2 (6 bases). Trimming cost V 8 bases and J 0 bases, with 14 bases left between them. The CDR3 has 14 residues. In germline, CDR1 is MDHEN, CDR2 SYDVKM. The CDR3 nucleotides are TGTGCCAGCGCCGGGGCGGGGCCCTCCTACGAGCAGTACTTC. This encodes CASAGAGPSYEQYF. Full variable domain (rest looked up from reference TRBV28 and TRBJ2-7): DVKVTQSSRYLVKRTGEKVFLECVQDMDHENMFWYRQDPGLGLRLIYFSYDVKMKEKGDIPEGYSVSREKKERFSLILESASTNQTSMYLCASAGAGPSYEQYFGPGTRLTVT.

This clonotype was picked up many times. The rearrangement uses TRBV25-1 and TRBJ2-3, with D perhaps assigned TRBD1 or TRBD2 (5 bases each). The CDR3 consists of 15 residues. CDR1 and CDR2 (germline): MGHDK, SYGVNS. Between the trimmed V and J ends, which lost 2 bases and 10 bases, there was a span of 19 bases. CDR3 DNA: TGTGCCAGCAGTGAAGGTCGGGACCCCAAAGGGGCGCAGTATTTT. It yields the protein CASSEGRDPKGAQYF.

The gene calls are TRBV25-1 and TRBJ1-1; weak D call: TRBD1 (5 bases). Germline V lookup: CDR1 MGHDK, CDR2 SYGVNS. Trimming cost V 3 bases and J 2 bases, with 10 bases left between them. The CDR3 is 14 amino acids. The DNA of the CDR3 is TGTGCCAGCAGTGACGAGGGGCCAAACACTGAAGCTTTCTTT. Its translation: CASSDEGPNTEAFF.

This clonotype was observed at least ten times. The chain recombines TRBV30 with TRBJ2-7; a weak D match, TRBD2 (5 bases). Germline CDR1 GTSNPN, CDR2 SVGIG (reference sequence). Trimming pared 3 bases from V and 6 bases from J, leaving 15 bases between. The CDR3 extends over 13 amino acids. CDR3 protein: CAWRTSRGGEQYF. DNA for the CDR3: TGTGCCTGGAGGACTTCTCGGGGTGGCGAGCAGTACTTC.

This clonotype was seen ten or more times. This chain connects TRBV5-6 to TRBJ1-2, with unresolved D. V lost 4 bases, J lost 5 bases, and 15 bases lay in between. Looked up from germline, CDR1 is SGHDT and CDR2 is YYEEEE. The CDR3 runs to 14 residues. CDR3 in DNA: TGTGCCAGCAGCCGGACCGGGTCGACATATGGCTACACCTTC. The encoded protein is CASSRTGSTYGYTF.

At least ten counts were recorded for this clonotype. The chain is built from TRBV10-3 and TRBJ2-3, with 8 positions matching TRBD2. CDR3 length equals 15 residues. V lost 7 bases, J lost 0 bases, and 6 bases stayed unmatched. From germline, CDR1 is ENHRY and CDR2 SYGVKD. The CDR3 spells CAITTSGLSTDTQYF. In DNA form, the CDR3 reads TGTGCCATCACCACTAGCGGACTTAGCACAGATACGCAGTATTTT.

This clonotype was seen repeatedly, ten times or more. The chain links TRBV4-1 to TRBJ2-3; no firm D call. V gave up 0 bases and J gave up 0 bases, with 13 bases separating them. Germline assignment: CDR1 MGHRA and CDR2 YSYEKL. The CDR3 extends over 17 amino acids. The CDR3 spells CASSQERSASSTDTQYF. The CDR3 DNA sequence: TGCGCCAGCAGCCAAGAGCGCTCGGCTAGTAGCACAGATACGCAGTATTTT.

In the case of this clonotype: At one of its ends the junction is not consistent with the germline gene, which may arise from a read error. This chain connects TRBV11-2 to TRBJ2-2; 12 bases line up with TRBD1. The CDR3 runs to 16 residues. Germline CDR1 and CDR2: SGHAT and FQNNGV. Here the CDR3 DNA reads TGTGTCAGCAGCCCACGGGACAGGGGGCTCGCCGGGGAGCTGTTTTTT. It encodes CVSSPRDRGLAGELFF. Together with reference TRBV11-2 and TRBJ2-2, the CDR3 gives the full variable domain: EAGVAQSPRYKIIEKRQSVAFWCNPISGHATLYWYQQILGQGPKLLIQFQNNGVVDDSQLPKDRFSAERLKGVDSTLKIQPAKLEDSAVYLCVSSPRDRGLAGELFFGEGSRLTVL.

This clonotype was observed many times. CDR3 coding DNA: TGCAGTGCAGCAGGGGGAGGCGGGAGGGCACAGGAGCAGTTCTTC. Amino acid sequence: CSAAGGGGRAQEQFF. The rearrangement links TRBV20-1 to TRBJ2-1, with 9 bases aligning to TRBD2. This CDR3 is built from 15 residues. V gave up 6 bases and J gave up 10 bases; unmatched junction bases: 16. Germline values: CDR1 DFQATT, CDR2 SNEGSKA (reference sequence).

This clonotype has a count of ten or more. CDR3 nucleotide sequence: TGTGCCAGCAGCTCCCAGGGGAATGCGAACTATGGCTACACCTTC. Its protein product is CASSSQGNANYGYTF. The rearrangement links TRBV7-3 to TRBJ1-2; TRBD1 is a possible D gene (6 bases). V was trimmed by 4 bases and J by 2 bases, leaving 14 bases between them. This CDR3 region has 15 residues. The germline V gene has CDR1 SGHTA and CDR2 FQGTGA.